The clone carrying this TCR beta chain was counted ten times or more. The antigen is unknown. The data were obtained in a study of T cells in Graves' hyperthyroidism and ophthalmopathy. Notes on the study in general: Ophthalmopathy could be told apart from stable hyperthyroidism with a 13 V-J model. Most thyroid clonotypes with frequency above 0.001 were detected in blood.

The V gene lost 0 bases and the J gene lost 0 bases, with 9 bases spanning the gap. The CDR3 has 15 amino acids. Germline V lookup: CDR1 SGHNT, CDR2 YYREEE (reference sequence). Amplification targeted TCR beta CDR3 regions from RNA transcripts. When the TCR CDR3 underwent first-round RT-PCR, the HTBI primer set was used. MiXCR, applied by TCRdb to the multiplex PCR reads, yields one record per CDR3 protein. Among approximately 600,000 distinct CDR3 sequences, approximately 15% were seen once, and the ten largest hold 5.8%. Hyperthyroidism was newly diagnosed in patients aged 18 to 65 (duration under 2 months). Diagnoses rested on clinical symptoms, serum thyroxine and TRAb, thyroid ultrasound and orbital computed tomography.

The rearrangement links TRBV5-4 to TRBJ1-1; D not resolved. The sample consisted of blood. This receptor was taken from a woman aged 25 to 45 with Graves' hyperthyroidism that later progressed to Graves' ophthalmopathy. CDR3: CASSLGRFLNTEAFF. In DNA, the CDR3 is TGTGCCAGCAGCTTGGGACGCTTTCTGAACACTGAAGCTTTCTTT.